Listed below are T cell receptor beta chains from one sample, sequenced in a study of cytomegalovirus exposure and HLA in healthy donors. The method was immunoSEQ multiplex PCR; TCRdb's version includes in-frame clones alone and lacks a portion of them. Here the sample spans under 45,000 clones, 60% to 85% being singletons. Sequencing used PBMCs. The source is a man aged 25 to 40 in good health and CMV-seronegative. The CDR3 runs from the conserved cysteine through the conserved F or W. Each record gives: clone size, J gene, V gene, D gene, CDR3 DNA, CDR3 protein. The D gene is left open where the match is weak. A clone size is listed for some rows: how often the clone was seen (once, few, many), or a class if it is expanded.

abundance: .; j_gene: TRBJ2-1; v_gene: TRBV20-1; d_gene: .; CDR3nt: TGCAGTGCTAGAGATGCGCGTGAGCAGTTCTTC; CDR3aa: CSARDAREQFF
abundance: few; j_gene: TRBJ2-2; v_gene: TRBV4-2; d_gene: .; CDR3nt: TGTGCCAGCAGCCAAGAGTTCGCCGGGGAGCTGTTTTTT; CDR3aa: CASSQEFAGELFF
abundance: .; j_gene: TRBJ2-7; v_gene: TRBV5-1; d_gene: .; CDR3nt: TGCGCCAGCGGCTTGGAACCCCCTATGACCTACGAGCAGTACTTC; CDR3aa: CASGLEPPMTYEQYF
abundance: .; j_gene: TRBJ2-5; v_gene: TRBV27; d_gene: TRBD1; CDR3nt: TGTGCCAGCAGTTTTCATGGGACAGGAAAAGAGACCCAGTACTTC; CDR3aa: CASSFHGTGKETQYF
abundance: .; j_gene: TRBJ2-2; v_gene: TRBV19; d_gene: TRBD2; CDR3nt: TGTGCCAGTAGGGTCCTAGCGGAAAACACCGGGGAGCTGTTTTTT; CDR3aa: CASRVLAENTGELFF
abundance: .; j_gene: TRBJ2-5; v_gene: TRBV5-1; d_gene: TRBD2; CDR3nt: TGCGCCAGCAGCTTGGGGGGACTAGCGGGATGGGGAGAGACCCAGTACTTC; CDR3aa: CASSLGGLAGWGETQYF
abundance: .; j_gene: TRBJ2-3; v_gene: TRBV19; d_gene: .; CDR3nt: TGTGCCAGTAGTATTCCTAGCACAGATACGCAGTATTTT; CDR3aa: CASSIPSTDTQYF
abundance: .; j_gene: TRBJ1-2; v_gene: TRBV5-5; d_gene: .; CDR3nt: TGTGCCAGCAGCTTGGTGTCTGGAGGGGTCTATGGCTACACCTTC; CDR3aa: CASSLVSGGVYGYTF
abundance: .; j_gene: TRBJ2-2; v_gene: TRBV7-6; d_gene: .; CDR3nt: TGTGCCAGCAGCCCGAGCGGGCCGAACACCGGGGAGCTGTTTTTT; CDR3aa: CASSPSGPNTGELFF
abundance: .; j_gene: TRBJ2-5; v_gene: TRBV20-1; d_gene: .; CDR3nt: TGCAGTTTCCTTCAAGAGACCCAGTACTTC; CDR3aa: CSFLQETQYF
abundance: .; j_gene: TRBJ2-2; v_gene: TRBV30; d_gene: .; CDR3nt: TGTGCCTGGAGGAACCCGACAGACAACACCGGGGAGCTGTTTTTT; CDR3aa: CAWRNPTDNTGELFF
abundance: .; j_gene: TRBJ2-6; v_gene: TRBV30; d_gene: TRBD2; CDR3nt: TGTGCCTGGAGTGTACGACTAGCGGGCTCTGGGGCCAACGTCCTGACTTTC; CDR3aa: CAWSVRLAGSGANVLTF
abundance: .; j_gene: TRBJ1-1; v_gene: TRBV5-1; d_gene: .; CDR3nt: TGCGCCAGCAGCTCCGAGATCCACACTGAAGCTTTCTTT; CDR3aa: CASSSEIHTEAFF
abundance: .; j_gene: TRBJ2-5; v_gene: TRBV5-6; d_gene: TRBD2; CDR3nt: TGTGCCAGCAGCTGGGGGACTAGCCTGAAAGAGGAGACCCAGTACTTC; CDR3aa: CASSWGTSLKEETQYF
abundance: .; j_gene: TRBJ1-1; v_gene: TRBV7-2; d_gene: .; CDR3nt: TGTGCCAGCAGCTTAGGATCGGTGTTCGCTGAAGCTTTCTTT; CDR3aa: CASSLGSVFAEAFF
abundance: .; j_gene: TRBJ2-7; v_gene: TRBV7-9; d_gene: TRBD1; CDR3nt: TGTGCCAGCAGCCAGGGACAGGGGAGTTCCTACGAGCAGTACTTC; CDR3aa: CASSQGQGSSYEQYF
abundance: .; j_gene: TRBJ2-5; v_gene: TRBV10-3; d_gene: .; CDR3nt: TGTGCCATCAGTGAGCACGAACAACGAGAGACCCAGTACTTC; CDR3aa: CAISEHEQRETQYF
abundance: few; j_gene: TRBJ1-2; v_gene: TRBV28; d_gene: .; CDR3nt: TGTGCCAGCAGTCGACGAGGAGGCTACACCTTC; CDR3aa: CASSRRGGYTF
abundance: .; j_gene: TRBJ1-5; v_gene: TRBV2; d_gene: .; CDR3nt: TGTGCCAGCAGTGAAAGAAGGGGAAATCAGCCCCAGCATTTT; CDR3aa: CASSERRGNQPQHF
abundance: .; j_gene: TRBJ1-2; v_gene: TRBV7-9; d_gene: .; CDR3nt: TGTGCCAGCAGCTTAGGAGTAAACTATGGCTACACCTTC; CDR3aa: CASSLGVNYGYTF
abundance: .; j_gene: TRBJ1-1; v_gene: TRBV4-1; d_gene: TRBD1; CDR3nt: TGCGCCAGCAGCCAAGAACTGTGGACAGGGTACACTGAAGCTTTCTTT; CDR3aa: CASSQELWTGYTEAFF
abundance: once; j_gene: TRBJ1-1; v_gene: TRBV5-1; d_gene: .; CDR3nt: TGCGCCAGCAGCTTGGTGACAGCAAACACTGAAGCTTTCTTT; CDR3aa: CASSLVTANTEAFF
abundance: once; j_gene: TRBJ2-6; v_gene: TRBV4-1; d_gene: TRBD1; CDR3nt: TGCGCCAGCAGCCAAGACAGGGGGCAAGGGGCCAACGTCCTGACTTTC; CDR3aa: CASSQDRGQGANVLTF
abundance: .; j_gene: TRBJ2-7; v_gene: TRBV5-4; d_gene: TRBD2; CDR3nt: TGTGCCAGCAGCTTGGGCGGGAGAGCACCCTACGAGCAGTACTTC; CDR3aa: CASSLGGRAPYEQYF
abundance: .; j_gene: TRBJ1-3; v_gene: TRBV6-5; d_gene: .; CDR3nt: TGTGCCACCGCACGACAGCTACACTCTGGAAACACCATATATTTT; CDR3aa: CATARQLHSGNTIYF
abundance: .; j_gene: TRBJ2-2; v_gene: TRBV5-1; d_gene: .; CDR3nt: TGCGCCAGCAGCTCCAACAGGAACACCGGGGAGCTGTTTTTT; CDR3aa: CASSSNRNTGELFF
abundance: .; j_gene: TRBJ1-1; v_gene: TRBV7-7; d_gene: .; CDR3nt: TGTGCCAGCAGCCCCCTGCAGGGTCAGGTCAACACTGAAGCTTTCTTT; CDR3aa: CASSPLQGQVNTEAFF
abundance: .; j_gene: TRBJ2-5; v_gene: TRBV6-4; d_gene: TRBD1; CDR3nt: TGTGCCAGCAGTGACACGGACAGGGCGGTGGGAGAGACCCAGTACTTC; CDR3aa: CASSDTDRAVGETQYF
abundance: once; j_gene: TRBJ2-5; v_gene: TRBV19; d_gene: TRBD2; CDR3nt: TGTGCCAGTAGTCCGGGACTAGCGGAAGAGACCCAGTACTTC; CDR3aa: CASSPGLAEETQYF
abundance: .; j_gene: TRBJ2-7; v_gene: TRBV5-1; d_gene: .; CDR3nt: TGCGCCAGCAGCTTCCAGGGCGAGCAGTACTTC; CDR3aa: CASSFQGEQYF
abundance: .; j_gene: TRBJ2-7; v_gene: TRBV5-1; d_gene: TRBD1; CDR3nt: TGCGCCAGCAGCGCGGGACAGGGGTTGGACGAGCAGTACTTC; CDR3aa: CASSAGQGLDEQYF
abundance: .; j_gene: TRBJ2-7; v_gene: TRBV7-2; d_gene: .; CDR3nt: TGTGCCAGCAGCGGGACTCCAGCCTACGAGCAGTACTTC; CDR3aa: CASSGTPAYEQYF
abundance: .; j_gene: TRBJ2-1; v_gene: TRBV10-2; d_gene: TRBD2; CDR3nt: TGCGCCAGCAGCCCTAGCGGGAGGGACAATGAGCAGTTCTTC; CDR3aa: CASSPSGRDNEQFF
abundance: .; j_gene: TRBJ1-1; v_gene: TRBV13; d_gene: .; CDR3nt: TGTGCCAGCAGCTTAGACTTGGAGGTCAAAGCTTTCTTT; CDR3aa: CASSLDLEVKAFF
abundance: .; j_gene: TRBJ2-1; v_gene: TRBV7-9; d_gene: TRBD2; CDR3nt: TGTTCCAGCAGCTCTACTCCGGGACTAGCAAACAATGAGCAGTTCTTC; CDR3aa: CSSSSTPGLANNEQFF
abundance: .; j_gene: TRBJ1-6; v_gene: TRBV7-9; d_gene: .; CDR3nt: TGTGCCAGCAGCCAAGTTGGTTTAACGGGTTCACCCCTCCACTTT; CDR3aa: CASSQVGLTGSPLHF
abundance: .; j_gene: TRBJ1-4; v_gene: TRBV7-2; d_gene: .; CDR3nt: TGTGCCAGCAGCTTTGAGACAGAAAAACTGTTTTTT; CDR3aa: CASSFETEKLFF
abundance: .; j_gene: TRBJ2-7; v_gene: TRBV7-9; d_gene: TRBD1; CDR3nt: TGTGCCAGCAGCTTAACGGGGACAGGGGTCAACGAGCAGTACTTC; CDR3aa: CASSLTGTGVNEQYF
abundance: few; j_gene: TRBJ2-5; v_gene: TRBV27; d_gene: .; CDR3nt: TGTGCCAGCAGAACAGGGTCCCAAGAGACCCAGTACTTC; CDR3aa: CASRTGSQETQYF
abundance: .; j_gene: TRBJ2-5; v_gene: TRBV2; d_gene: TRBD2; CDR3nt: TGTGCCAGCAGTCTTACCACTAGCGCGGAGACCCAGTACTTC; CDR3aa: CASSLTTSAETQYF
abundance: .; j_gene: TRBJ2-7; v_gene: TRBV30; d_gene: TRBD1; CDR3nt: TGTGCCTGGAGTTATCCGGGACAGAGGATCTACGAGCAGTACTTC; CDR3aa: CAWSYPGQRIYEQYF
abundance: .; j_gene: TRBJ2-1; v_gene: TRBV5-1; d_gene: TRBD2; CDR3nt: TGCGCCAGCAGCTTGGTTAGCGGGAGGTCCTACAATGAGCAGTTCTTC; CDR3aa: CASSLVSGRSYNEQFF